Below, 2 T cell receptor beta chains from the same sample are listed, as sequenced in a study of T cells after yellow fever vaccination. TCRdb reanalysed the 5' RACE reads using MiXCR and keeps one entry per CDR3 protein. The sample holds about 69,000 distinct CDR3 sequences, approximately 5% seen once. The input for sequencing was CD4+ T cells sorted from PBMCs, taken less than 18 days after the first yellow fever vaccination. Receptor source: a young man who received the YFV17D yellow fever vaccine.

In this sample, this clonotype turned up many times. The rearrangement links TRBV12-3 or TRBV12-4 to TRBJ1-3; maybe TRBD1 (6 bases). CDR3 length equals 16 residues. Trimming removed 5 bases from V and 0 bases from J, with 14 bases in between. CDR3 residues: CASSNDRPLSGNTIYF. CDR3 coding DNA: TGTGCCAGCAGTAACGACAGGCCTCTCTCTGGAAACACCATATATTTT.

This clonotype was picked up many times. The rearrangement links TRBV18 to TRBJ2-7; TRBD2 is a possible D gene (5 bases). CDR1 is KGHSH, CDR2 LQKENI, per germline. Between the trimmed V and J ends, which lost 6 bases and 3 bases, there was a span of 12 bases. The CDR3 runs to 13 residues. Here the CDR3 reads CASSPFGVYEQYV. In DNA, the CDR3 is TGTGCCAGCTCCCCCTTCGGGGTCTACGAGCAGTACGTC.